This T cell receptor beta chain was identified during a study of OX40 agonist ivuxolimab in advanced cancers. Whole-study context: Among those enrolled, mean age was 60 years (range about 23 to 90) and less than 90% were male.

The CDR3 contains 16 residues. Trimming removed 1 base from V and 5 bases from J, with 18 bases in between. Germline V gene sequence: CDR1 SGHRS, CDR2 YFSETQ. This clone was seen only a few times. Generated by immunoSEQ multiplex PCR, the TCRdb table keeps only in-frame clones and is missing some. The sample has tens of thousands of clones, 65% to 85% seen once; the top ten hold 1.9%. The material was CD4+ or CD8+ T cells sorted from blood, obtained in a trial of the OX40 agonist ivuxolimab. The receptor was isolated from an adult with an advanced solid tumor such as melanoma, head and neck, liver or kidney cancer. The chain links TRBV5-1 to TRBJ2-5; D is perhaps TRBD2 (6 bases). The CDR3 region has the DNA TGCGCCAGCAGCTTGAAAACCGGAGGGCCATGGGAGACCCAGTACTTC. Its protein product is CASSLKTGGPWETQYF.